These T cell receptor beta chains were read from a single sample in a study of blood T cells in healthy people across ages. A single record per CDR3 protein comes from TCRdb applying MiXCR to the 5' RACE reads. The profile covers about 1,500,000 distinct CDR3 sequences, with about 28% appearing a single time and about 8% taken by the ten largest. The specimen was blood. The receptors derive from a woman aged 25 to 45 in good health. Both conserved end residues are part of each CDR3. A D gene is named only where the DNA matches it firmly. Size values are once, few and many counts, or a class for expanded clones, and some rows have none.

v_call,d_call,j_call,clone_size,cdr3_aa,cdr3_nt
TRBV5-5,NA,TRBJ1-5,NA,CASSSEGFSQPQHF,TGTGCCAGCAGCTCGGAGGGGTTCAGTCAGCCCCAGCATTTT
TRBV20-1,NA,TRBJ2-5,few,CSAGDPGAETQYF,TGCAGTGCTGGAGATCCGGGGGCAGAGACCCAGTACTTC
TRBV9,TRBD2,TRBJ2-1,NA,CASSVGGLAVGSEQFF,TGTGCCAGCAGCGTAGGGGGACTAGCGGTCGGGAGTGAGCAGTTCTTC
TRBV24-1,TRBD1,TRBJ2-5,few,CATSDPGTGGVGETQYF,TGTGCCACCAGTGACCCCGGGACAGGGGGCGTCGGAGAGACCCAGTACTTC
TRBV28,NA,TRBJ2-7,few,CASNQPPHGGSHYEQYF,TGTGCCAGCAATCAACCCCCCCATGGAGGGTCCCATTACGAGCAGTACTTC
TRBV7-2,NA,TRBJ2-3,NA,CASSLKGTVYTDTQYF,TGTGCCAGCAGCTTAAAAGGGACCGTTTACACAGATACGCAGTATTTT
TRBV7-9,TRBD1,TRBJ2-5,NA,CANSFPGQGAETQYF,TGTGCCAACAGCTTCCCGGGACAGGGGGCCGAGACCCAGTACTTC
TRBV6-6,NA,TRBJ2-3,few,CASSYPIRDGTDTQYF,TGTGCCAGCAGTTACCCGATCAGGGATGGCACAGATACGCAGTATTTT
TRBV6-5,NA,TRBJ1-2,many,CATSAGADYGYTF,TGTGCCACCTCAGCGGGTGCGGACTATGGCTACACCTTC
TRBV24-1,TRBD1,TRBJ2-7,NA,CATSDASGTGGLYEQYF,TGTGCCACCAGTGATGCATCCGGGACAGGGGGACTCTACGAGCAGTACTTC
TRBV5-1,NA,TRBJ1-2,few,CASSWDTYGYTF,TGCGCCAGCAGCTGGGACACCTATGGCTACACCTTC
TRBV18,TRBD1,TRBJ2-2,NA,CASSPRDRGRTDTGELFF,TGTGCCAGCTCACCGAGGGACAGGGGGCGGACAGACACCGGGGAGCTGTTTTTT
TRBV28,TRBD1,TRBJ2-2,NA,CASRYRGPGELFF,TGTGCCAGCAGGTACAGGGGGCCCGGGGAGCTGTTTTTT
TRBV4-1,NA,TRBJ1-1,NA,CASSQESASNSEAFF,TGCGCCAGCAGCCAAGAAAGTGCGAGTAATTCTGAAGCTTTCTTT
TRBV11-3,TRBD1,TRBJ2-3,few,CASSSRQGYDTQYF,TGTGCCAGCAGCTCCCGACAGGGGTACGATACGCAGTATTTT
TRBV20-1,TRBD2,TRBJ2-7,many,CSARAQTGGYEQYF,TGCAGTGCTAGAGCCCAAACGGGGGGCTACGAGCAGTACTTC
TRBV10-2,NA,TRBJ2-7,few,CASKVGSSYEQYF,TGCGCCAGCAAAGTAGGATCGTCCTACGAGCAGTACTTC
TRBV6-6,NA,TRBJ1-1,NA,CASLSPGGYTEAFF,TGTGCCAGCCTCTCGCCGGGGGGCTACACTGAAGCTTTCTTT
TRBV7-2,TRBD1,TRBJ1-5,NA,CASSPRQGLQPQHF,TGTGCCAGCAGCCCTAGACAGGGCCTTCAGCCCCAGCATTTT
TRBV10-3,NA,TRBJ2-7,NA,CAIRGGTGDYEQYF,TGTGCCATCAGGGGGGGGACAGGAGACTACGAGCAGTACTTC
TRBV29-1,NA,TRBJ2-7,many,CSVDLAGEQYF,TGCAGCGTTGACCTAGCTGGCGAGCAGTACTTC
TRBV27,TRBD1,TRBJ1-5,NA,CASRGTVAGKPQHF,TGTGCCAGCAGGGGGACAGTGGCAGGAAAGCCCCAGCATTTT
TRBV4-3,NA,TRBJ1-2,few,CASSPADHYGYTF,TGCGCCAGCAGCCCCGCGGACCACTATGGCTACACCTTC
TRBV20-1,NA,TRBJ2-1,few,CSAGQRNNEQFF,TGCAGTGCTGGACAGAGAAACAATGAGCAGTTCTTC
TRBV28,TRBD2,TRBJ2-7,NA,CASTLGLAGAYEQYF,TGTGCCAGCACCCTAGGGCTAGCGGGGGCCTACGAGCAGTACTTC
TRBV28,NA,TRBJ2-1,NA,CASSPHGRGYNEQFF,TGTGCCAGCAGCCCCCATGGGCGGGGATACAATGAGCAGTTCTTC
TRBV29-1,NA,TRBJ1-2,many,CSVVEVLGNYGYTF,TGCAGCGTTGTTGAAGTTTTGGGGAACTATGGCTACACCTTC
TRBV20-1,TRBD2,TRBJ2-7,few,CSARDSSGGVSEQYF,TGCAGTGCTAGAGACTCGTCGGGGGGAGTGAGCGAGCAGTACTTC
TRBV7-9,TRBD1,TRBJ2-7,NA,CASSSQGDHEQYF,TGTGCCAGCAGCTCTCAGGGGGACCACGAGCAGTACTTC
TRBV5-6,NA,TRBJ1-1,NA,CASSTAGLLNTEAFF,TGTGCCAGCAGTACAGCGGGCCTCCTGAACACTGAAGCTTTCTTT
TRBV28,NA,TRBJ2-3,NA,CASSLWTVTDTQYF,TGTGCCAGCAGTTTATGGACAGTCACAGATACGCAGTATTTT
TRBV10-3,TRBD1,TRBJ2-1,NA,CAIKGGESYNEQFF,TGTGCCATCAAAGGGGGCGAATCCTACAATGAGCAGTTCTTC
TRBV7-9,TRBD2,TRBJ2-1,NA,CASTTGTSGSYEQFF,TGTGCCAGCACCACAGGGACTAGCGGGAGCTATGAGCAGTTCTTC
TRBV20-1,NA,TRBJ2-5,NA,CSARVQGGALQGETQYF,TGCAGTGCTAGAGTTCAGGGGGGGGCCCTCCAAGGCGAGACCCAGTACTTC
TRBV20-1,NA,TRBJ2-1,NA,CSGAPGYNEQFF,TGCAGTGGCGCGCCGGGCTACAATGAGCAGTTCTTC
TRBV7-9,NA,TRBJ1-4,few,CASRLTADEKLFF,TGTGCCAGCAGACTCACGGCCGATGAAAAACTGTTTTTT
TRBV27,NA,TRBJ2-7,few,CASSFYPSGAGSEQYF,TGTGCCAGCAGTTTTTACCCGTCCGGGGCAGGCTCCGAGCAGTACTTC
TRBV20-1,NA,TRBJ1-4,few,CSARRTANEKLFF,TGCAGTGCTAGAAGGACAGCAAATGAAAAACTGTTTTTT
TRBV6-2/TRBV6-3,TRBD2,TRBJ2-7,many,CASSYWTRGSYEQYF,TGTGCCAGCAGTTACTGGACTAGAGGTTCCTACGAGCAGTACTTC
TRBV9,NA,TRBJ2-1,NA,CASSVEWGGPDEQFF,TGTGCCAGCAGCGTAGAGTGGGGGGGCCCGGATGAGCAGTTCTTC
TRBV5-1,TRBD2,TRBJ2-1,many,CASSLDGASGGQQFF,TGCGCCAGCAGCTTGGACGGGGCTAGCGGGGGCCAGCAGTTCTTC
TRBV7-9,NA,TRBJ1-1,NA,CASSSVSGTEAFF,TGTGCCAGCAGCTCCGTAAGTGGGACTGAAGCTTTCTTT
TRBV5-5,NA,TRBJ2-1,NA,CASSPNRGSEQFF,TGTGCCAGCAGCCCCAACCGAGGGAGTGAGCAGTTCTTC
TRBV20-1,NA,TRBJ2-5,few,CSARNTNGETQYF,TGCAGTGCTAGAAATACTAACGGGGAGACCCAGTACTTC
TRBV14,TRBD2,TRBJ2-7,NA,CASSQVAGGYEQYF,TGTGCCAGCAGCCAAGTAGCGGGAGGCTACGAGCAGTACTTC
TRBV12-3/TRBV12-4,NA,TRBJ1-2,NA,CASSLGTDSNYGYTF,TGTGCCAGCAGTTTGGGGACGGACTCTAACTATGGCTACACCTTC
TRBV12-3/TRBV12-4,NA,TRBJ1-2,many,CASSLPGGGYTF,TGTGCCAGCAGTTTACCCGGGGGAGGCTACACCTTC
TRBV5-1,TRBD1,TRBJ2-6,many,CASSGITGAGANVLTF,TGCGCCAGCAGCGGAATTACAGGGGCTGGGGCCAACGTCCTGACTTTC
TRBV10-3,TRBD1,TRBJ2-5,many,CAISEGQGARETQYF,TGTGCCATCAGTGAGGGACAGGGGGCAAGAGAGACCCAGTACTTC
TRBV5-1,TRBD2,TRBJ2-1,NA,CASSLAGTSGANEQFF,TGCGCCAGCAGCTTGGCCGGGACTAGCGGGGCCAATGAGCAGTTCTTC